This T cell receptor beta chain was identified during a study of CD8+CD57+ T cells in acquired aplastic anemia. Study background: The study obtained an average of around 3.4 ug of DNA from sorted CD4+ and CD8+ cells.

This CDR3 spans 14 amino acids. V lost 0 bases to trimming and J lost 3 bases, with 9 bases between them. CDR1 is SGDLS and CDR2 is YYNGEE in the germline V gene. Study-wide points: Common to patients and controls were twenty-nine CD8+ CDR3 sequences.

Genomic DNA served as template for TCR beta VDJ and CDR3 profiling. TCRdb passed the reads through MiXCR, listing each CDR3 protein once. The data contain about 110,000 distinct CDR3 sequences, less than 65% of them seen just once; the ten biggest clones take up 25% to 35%. Ten or more counts support this clonotype. Its antigen is not identified. The TCR comes from a human donor in good health, serving as a control. The source material was sorted CD4+, CD8+, or CD8+CD57+ T cells (not recorded which) from PBMCs. This chain links TRBV9 with TRBJ2-5; D remains unclear. The CDR3 loop reads CASSVGGGKETQYF. The CDR3 coding sequence is TGTGCCAGCAGCGTAGGCGGCGGAAAAGAGACCCAGTACTTC. The full variable domain, completed using reference TRBV9 and TRBJ2-5, is DSGVTQTPKHLITATGQRVTLRCSPRSGDLSVYWYQQSLDQGLQFLIQYYNGEERAKGNILERFSAQQFPDLHSELNLSSLELGDSALYFCASSVGGGKETQYFGPGTRLLVL.